The 25 T cell receptor beta chains below all came from one sample that was sequenced in a study of spatial heterogeneity in lung cancer. Overall study results and limits: Tracking of tumor mutation counts was seen in expanded intratumoral alpha and beta TCR counts.

Described time point: sample taken at primary tumor resection. No antigen has been identified for these receptors. Via MiXCR, TCRdb re-called the 5' RACE reads, giving one row per CDR3 protein. The table includes about 100,000 distinct CDR3 sequences, around 4.3% detected once. The sample consisted of lung tumor tissue, taken at surgery. The receptors were sampled from a male donor with early-stage non-small cell lung cancer.

This clonotype has a handful of counts. This sequence joins TRBV28 and TRBJ1-3; D gene ambiguous. Germline CDR1 reads MDHEN; CDR2 reads SYDVKM. There are 11 residues in the CDR3. The V and J ends lost 4 bases and 10 bases respectively, with 8 bases between them. The CDR3 DNA reads TGTGCCAGCAGTTATAGTACGACCATATATTTT. This encodes CASSYSTTIYF. The full variable domain, its missing parts supplied by reference TRBV28 and TRBJ1-3, is DVKVTQSSRYLVKRTGEKVFLECVQDMDHENMFWYRQDPGLGLRLIYFSYDVKMKEKGDIPEGYSVSREKKERFSLILESASTNQTSMYLCASSYSTTIYFGEGSWLTVV.

This clonotype was counted many times. This chain links TRBV29-1 with TRBJ2-1, with unresolved D. V lost 7 bases and J 5 bases, leaving 9 bases between the germline ends. The CDR3 extends over 11 amino acids. The germline gives CDR1 SQVTM, CDR2 ANQGSEA. The CDR3 DNA is TGCAGCGCGAAAAGAGACAATGAGCAGTTCTTC. Translated, it gives CSAKRDNEQFF.

The J gene is TRBJ2-3, the V gene TRBV13; D not resolved. There are 15 residues in the CDR3. V dropped 2 bases and J dropped 4 bases, with 13 bases sitting between them. Germline-derived CDR1 and CDR2 are PRHDT and FYEKMQ (reference sequence). The CDR3 spells CASSLLGPSADTQYF. The CDR3 DNA is TGTGCCAGCAGCTTACTCGGTCCCTCAGCAGATACGCAGTATTTT.

This clonotype occurred many times. The chain has TRBV13 and TRBJ2-7; 9 bases line up with TRBD2. After removal of 4 bases from V and 7 bases from J, the junction contained 5 bases not matched to a gene. This CDR3 spans 13 amino acids. Germline CDR1 reads PRHDT; CDR2 reads FYEKMQ (reference sequence). CDR3 sequence: CASSSGLAIEQYF. DNA of the CDR3: TGTGCCAGCAGCTCGGGACTAGCAATTGAGCAGTACTTC.

This clonotype was counted ten times or more. The chain joins TRBV5-5 to TRBJ1-1, with D uncertain. Germline CDR1 and CDR2: SGHKS and YYEKEE (reference sequence). V was pared by 4 bases and J by 0 bases, with 10 bases between. The CDR3 is made up of 14 amino acids. In DNA, the CDR3 is TGTGCCAGCAGCCCAATAACAATGAACACTGAAGCTTTCTTT. Translating it yields CASSPITMNTEAFF.

This clonotype was seen at least ten times. This chain joins TRBV3-1 and TRBJ1-1; D is uncertain. V was cut by 4 bases and J by 4 bases, with 13 bases left in between. The CDR3 spans 14 residues. Germline assignment: CDR1 LGHDT and CDR2 YNNKEL (reference sequence). The CDR3 reads CASSPRRTTTEAFF. The CDR3 coding sequence is TGTGCCAGCAGCCCCCGACGCACGACCACTGAAGCTTTCTTT.

This clonotype was detected many times. DNA for the CDR3: TGTGCCAGCAGTTTTGCCCAGGTCCATCAGCCCCAGCATTTT. This gives the protein CASSFAQVHQPQHF. The chain employs TRBV28 and TRBJ1-5; D call uncertain. Trimming took off 3 bases at V and 5 bases at J, with 11 bases between the two ends. Germline CDR1 and CDR2: MDHEN and SYDVKM. The CDR3 is 14 residues long. Together with reference TRBV28 and TRBJ1-5, the CDR3 gives the full variable domain: DVKVTQSSRYLVKRTGEKVFLECVQDMDHENMFWYRQDPGLGLRLIYFSYDVKMKEKGDIPEGYSVSREKKERFSLILESASTNQTSMYLCASSFAQVHQPQHFGDGTRLSIL.

The sample holds many counts of this clonotype. The chain uses TRBV20-1 and TRBJ2-3, with 11 bases identical to TRBD2. The CDR3 totals 17 residues. Germline V gene data show CDR1 as DFQATT and CDR2 as SNEGSKA (reference sequence). Unmatched junction bases numbered 19, after V lost 7 bases and J lost 7 bases. The CDR3 bases are TGCAGTGTTACTGGGGGGGCTAGCGGGAGGAGCGGTAATACGCAGTATTTT. Its translation is CSVTGGASGRSGNTQYF.

This clonotype occurred a few times. The chain carries TRBV25-1 and TRBJ2-5, with 11 positions matching TRBD2. Unmatched junction bases numbered 5, after V lost 1 base and J lost 4 bases. The germline CDR1 and CDR2 sequences are MGHDK and SYGVNS. This CDR3 comprises 16 residues. The CDR3 loop reads CASSEWLAGGGETQYF. The CDR3 nucleotides read TGTGCCAGCAGTGAATGGCTAGCGGGAGGCGGAGAGACCCAGTACTTC.

The V gene is TRBV18, the J gene TRBJ2-7; D not resolved. The CDR3 is 14 amino acids. Trimming stripped 2 bases from V and 1 base from J, with 9 bases between. The germline gives CDR1 KGHSH, CDR2 LQKENI. The CDR3 nucleotides read TGTGCCAGCTCACCATCCACCCGTTCCTACGAGCAGTACTTC. Translating gives CASSPSTRSYEQYF.

The chain recombines TRBV7-2 with TRBJ1-4; a weak D match, TRBD1 (5 bases). CDR1 is SGHTA, CDR2 FQGNSA, per germline. The CDR3 contains 18 residues. Trimming cost V 5 bases and J 3 bases, with 22 bases left between them. The DNA of the CDR3 is TGTGCCAGCAGCCCAAACGGACCCTTCAGGGCCTCTAATGAAAAACTGTTTTTT. This codes for CASSPNGPFRASNEKLFF.

This clonotype was picked up many times. The chain links TRBV28 to TRBJ2-7, with 7 bases lining up with TRBD1. This CDR3 contains 12 residues. Germline CDR1 and CDR2: MDHEN and SYDVKM. With 8 bases clipped from V and 6 bases from J, the junction kept 7 bases outside the gene matches. CDR3 bases: TGTGCCAGCCGTGCGACAGGGCTCGAGCAGTACTTC. Translated: CASRATGLEQYF.

In its sample, this clonotype was seen many times. The chain is built from TRBV5-1 and TRBJ1-6; D remains unclear. CDR3 length: 14 amino acids. Germline values: CDR1 SGHRS, CDR2 YFSETQ. The V end was cut by 2 bases, the J end by 7 bases, with 10 bases between. This chain's CDR3 is CASSLVPSNSPLHF. In nucleotides, the CDR3 is TGCGCCAGCAGCTTAGTCCCCAGCAATTCACCCCTCCACTTT.

This clonotype was counted at least ten times. J is TRBJ2-1 and V is TRBV7-6; no reliable D call. Trimming took off 0 bases at V and 6 bases at J, with 9 bases between the two ends. The CDR3 sequence is 14 residues long. Germline V CDR1 and CDR2: SGHVS, FNYEAQ. CDR3 DNA sequence: TGTGCCAGCAGCTTAGCGCCTGGTCTCAATGAGCAGTTCTTC. As protein: CASSLAPGLNEQFF.

This clonotype was counted at least ten times. The chain couples TRBV7-8 to TRBJ2-1; the D is unclear. V dropped 3 bases and J dropped 6 bases, with 9 bases sitting between them. The CDR3 is 13 amino acids. In germline, CDR1 is SGHVS, CDR2 FQNEAQ. In DNA form, the CDR3 reads TGTGCCAGCAGCTTGTTAGTTAGCAATGAGCAGTTCTTC. Residues: CASSLLVSNEQFF.

This clonotype was seen repeatedly, ten times or more. Written as DNA, the CDR3 is TGTGCCAGCAGTTTAGGGTACGGGCCCGGGGAGCTGTTTTTT. Translation: CASSLGYGPGELFF. The rearrangement links TRBV12-3 or TRBV12-4 to TRBJ2-2; D gene unclear. The V end lost 1 base, the J end lost 6 bases, and 9 bases lay between the germline ends. The CDR3 is 14 amino acids.

This clonotype showed up many times. The CDR3 DNA is TGTGCCAGCAGCTTAAGTATCTCCAAAAACATTCAGTACTTC. Amino acid sequence: CASSLSISKNIQYF. The chain joins TRBV7-2 to TRBJ2-4; D is unresolved. Trimming removed 2 bases at V and 2 bases at J, with 7 bases between. Germline V gene lookup returns CDR1 SGHTA and CDR2 FQGNSA. The CDR3 spans 14 residues.

This clonotype was picked up many times. J is TRBJ1-5 and V is TRBV19; D gene unclear. The CDR3 covers 17 residues. Trimming removed 1 base at V and 6 bases at J, with 19 bases between. Germline CDR1 LNHDA, CDR2 SQIVND (reference sequence). DNA of the CDR3: TGTGCCAGTAGTATAGGGGGATGGACGGAGAGTTTTCAGCCCCAGCATTTT. Translating gives CASSIGGWTESFQPQHF.

This clonotype has ten or more counts. This sequence joins TRBV28 and TRBJ1-4; 10 positions agree with TRBD1. CDR1 MDHEN and CDR2 SYDVKM come from the germline V gene. Germline trimming cut 6 bases from V and 8 bases from J; bases unmatched to any gene: 6. The CDR3 loop spans 14 amino acids. The CDR3 reads CASSQTGGGEKLFF. The DNA of the CDR3 is TGTGCCAGCAGCCAGACAGGGGGCGGGGAAAAACTGTTTTTT. Drawing the rest from reference TRBV28 and TRBJ1-4, the complete variable domain is DVKVTQSSRYLVKRTGEKVFLECVQDMDHENMFWYRQDPGLGLRLIYFSYDVKMKEKGDIPEGYSVSREKKERFSLILESASTNQTSMYLCASSQTGGGEKLFFGSGTQLSVL.

This clonotype turned up a few times. The chain employs TRBV5-5 and TRBJ2-3, with no clear D. The length of the CDR3 is 15 residues. In germline, CDR1 is SGHKS, CDR2 YYEKEE (reference sequence). The V end lost 5 bases, the J end lost 3 bases, and 16 bases lay between the germline ends. The CDR3 nucleotides read TGTGCCAGCAGTCAGTGGTTCCAGAAAACAGATACGCAGTATTTT. Protein: CASSQWFQKTDTQYF.

This clonotype appeared many times. This chain links TRBV5-1 with TRBJ2-1, with D possibly matching TRBD1 (6 bases). Germline values: CDR1 SGHRS, CDR2 YFSETQ. Trimming removed 5 bases at V and 9 bases at J, with 15 bases between. This CDR3 spans 13 amino acids. The CDR3 loop is CASRDRSNGEQFF. DNA for the CDR3: TGCGCCAGCAGGGACAGATCTAACGGTGAGCAGTTCTTC.

This clonotype was seen a few times. The rearrangement joins TRBV4-1 to TRBJ2-1; 9 bases align to TRBD2. The CDR3 totals 18 residues. Trimming removed 8 bases from V and 3 bases from J; junction bases left unmatched: 17. CDR1 and CDR2 (germline): MGHRA, YSYEKL. CDR3 DNA: TGCGCCAGCGGGACGTTAGCGGGAGAGATGAGGAACTACAATGAGCAGTTCTTC. Translating gives CASGTLAGEMRNYNEQFF.

This clonotype has a count of ten or more. The CDR3 reads CASTRDSGDREQYF. Written as DNA, the CDR3 is TGCGCCAGCACCCGGGACTCCGGTGATCGGGAGCAGTACTTC. This chain uses TRBV5-1 with TRBJ2-7; maybe TRBD2 (6 bases). Germline V gives CDR1 SGHRS, CDR2 YFSETQ. The CDR3 runs to 14 residues. The V gene lost 6 bases and the J gene lost 7 bases, with 20 bases spanning the gap.

In its sample, this clonotype was seen many times. The rearrangement uses TRBV10-3 and TRBJ2-3, with D perhaps TRBD2 (5 bases). This CDR3 has 13 amino acids. The germline V and J ends were trimmed by 0 bases and 9 bases, with 10 bases remaining between them. CDR1 is ENHRY, CDR2 SYGVKD, per germline. CDR3 in amino acids: CAISESETGTQYF. DNA of the CDR3: TGTGCCATCAGTGAGTCAGAGACGGGAACGCAGTATTTT.

This clonotype was detected a few times. The genes are TRBV9 and TRBJ1-5; 8 bases are a match to TRBD1. Germline assignment: CDR1 SGDLS and CDR2 YYNGEE. The CDR3 totals 14 residues. The V segment lost 3 bases and the J segment 5 bases; nucleotides outside the gene matches: 4. The CDR3 loop is CASSATGDYQPQHF. The CDR3 DNA reads as TGTGCCAGCAGCGCGACAGGGGACTATCAGCCCCAGCATTTT.